This TCR beta chain was sequenced for a study of blood T cell repertoires in COVID-19. Study in general: COVID-19 samples collected from the United States, Italy and Spain covered acute and convalescent phases.

Germline lookup yields CDR1 LNHDA and CDR2 SQIVND (reference sequence). This CDR3 spans 13 amino acids. The ends lost 5 bases at V and 7 bases at J; junction bases unmatched: 3. Sequenced by immunoSEQ multiplex PCR; TCRdb stores in-frame clones only, minus some. This table has over 120,000 clones, 65% to 85% appearing once. Material for sequencing was peripheral blood. This chain links TRBV19 with TRBJ1-4, with 8 bases aligning to TRBD1. The sequence was obtained from an older woman with acute or convalescent COVID-19. DNA for the CDR3: TGTGCCAGTAGTTCAGGGGGCCTTGAAAAACTGTTTTTT. Its protein product is CASSSGGLEKLFF.